What follows describes a single T cell receptor beta chain. Its antigen target is currently unknown. A read error may account for a junction end that differs from germline. The data belong to a study of PD-1 blockade in mismatch repair-deficient tumors (dated by TCRdb to 2016 to 2017). About the full investigation: Between September 2013 and 2016, the trial enrolled 86 consecutive patients with over 10 mismatch repair-deficient cancer types, every one of whom had been previously treated and was progressing. Tumor-associated T cell clones were tracked in the peripheral blood of patients responding to PD-1 blockade by deep sequencing of TCR CDR3 regions. Results the study describes overall, beyond this receptor: Rapid expansion after pembrolizumab followed by contraction, generally before radiologic responses, was shown by tumor-resident clones, which were often undetectable in blood before treatment.

For CDR1 and CDR2, the germline V gene (reference sequence) lists SSHAT and FNYEAQ. The CDR3 sequence holds 13 residues, the cysteine and phenylalanine included. The kept DNA is CDR3 alone, 39 bases in frame from the first base. For every enrolled patient, mismatch repair deficiency was confirmed by either polymerase chain reaction or immunohistochemistry. TCR sequencing was carried out for three patients who responded to pembrolizumab therapy. The phase II trial prospectively tested pembrolizumab PD-1 blockade in advanced mismatch repair-deficient cancers regardless of tissue of origin. Peripheral blood T cell samples were collected serially, before PD-1 blockade began and at several time points afterward. Blood sampling times were reported as weeks after the first pembrolizumab dose. Libraries came from the immunoSEQ multiplex PCR assay. Not all clones reach the TCRdb copy of this immuneACCESS table, which keeps in-frame sequences only. Checked studies attribute under half of the gap to unresolved V genes and leave the rest unexplained. The sample table records 45,000 to 55,000 clones; around 85% of these occur just once. Of the sample, roughly 8.1% falls within the top ten clones.

Here the sequenced sample was peripheral blood, taken roughly 21 weeks after starting pembrolizumab. This chain is built from TRBV7-7 and TRBJ2-3, with the identity of the D gene unclear. The sequence was collected from an adult with mismatch repair-deficient cancer. The DNA sequence is TGTGCTAGCAGCTTAGACCTCGGGGATACGCAGTATTTT. Its amino acids are CASSLDLGDTQYF. Where the CDR3 stops, the reference TRBV7-7 and TRBJ2-3 genes take over; the full variable domain is GAGVSQSPRYKVTKRGQDVTLRCDPISSHATLYWYQQALGQGPEFLTYFNYEAQPDKSGLPSDRFSAERPEGSISTLTIQRTEQRDSAMYRCASSLDLGDTQYFGPGTRLTVL.